This T cell receptor beta chain was found in a study of blood T cells in healthy people across ages. Primed by a sample-barcoded 5' primer and a J-beta primer mix, a second PCR proceeded for about 7 to 11 cycles. TCRdb ran MiXCR on the 5' RACE reads and lists one entry per CDR3 protein. The sample includes some 900,000 distinct CDR3 sequences, approximately 49% of them seen just once. There are 15 residues in the CDR3. In germline, CDR1 is SGHNT, CDR2 YYREEE (reference sequence). Sequencing input: blood. This clonotype originated in a man aged 25-45 years in good health. The V gene is TRBV5-4, the J gene TRBJ2-3; 9 bases line up with TRBD2. This chain's CDR3 is CTTKSGGTSEDTQYF. DNA of the CDR3: TGTACCACAAAAAGCGGGGGGACGTCTGAAGATACGCAGTATTTT.